These 19 T cell receptor beta chains were sequenced from one sample in a study of blood T cell repertoires in COVID-19. Libraries were prepared by immunoSEQ multiplex PCR; TCRdb keeps only in-frame clonotypes and omits some of them. The profile shows 110,000 or so clones, approximately 85% of them singletons. The material sequenced was peripheral blood. The receptors here all came from a man in his forties with acute or convalescent COVID-19.

The rearrangement links TRBV4-2 to TRBJ2-3, with D maybe TRBD2 (7 bases). The CDR3 contains 17 residues. The V end was cut by 0 bases, the J end by 2 bases, with 15 bases between. Germline CDR1 and CDR2: LGHNA and YNFKEQ. The CDR3 spells CASSQERAGALTDTQYF. CDR3 in DNA: TGTGCCAGCAGCCAAGAAAGGGCGGGGGCCCTCACAGATACGCAGTATTTT.

The rearrangement links TRBV30 to TRBJ1-5; TRBD1 might be the D (6 bases). The CDR3 sequence is 13 residues long. The ends were cut back, 1 base at V and 5 bases at J, with 9 bases in the middle. The germline V gene encodes CDR1 GTSNPN and CDR2 SVGIG (reference sequence). As DNA, the CDR3 is TGTGCCTGGAGTGGGACAGTGGATCAGCCCCAGCATTTT. Its translation: CAWSGTVDQPQHF.

The V call is TRBV12-5, the J call TRBJ2-2, with D perhaps matching TRBD1 (6 bases). The CDR3 is made up of 18 amino acids. V was cut by 4 bases and J by 0 bases, with 18 bases left in between. Germline lookup yields CDR1 LGHNT and CDR2 FRNRAP. CDR3 bases: TGTGCTAGTGGTTCCCAAACTAGACAGGAAGCGAACACCGGGGAGCTGTTTTTT. Amino acid sequence: CASGSQTRQEANTGELFF. Together with reference TRBV12-5 and TRBJ2-2, the CDR3 gives the full variable domain: DARVTQTPRHKVTEMGQEVTMRCQPILGHNTVFWYRQTMMQGLELLAYFRNRAPLDDSGMPKDRFSAEMPDATLATLKIQPSEPRDSAVYFCASGSQTRQEANTGELFFGEGSRLTVL.

This chain connects TRBV4-3 to TRBJ2-7; 10 nucleotides line up with TRBD2. The CDR3 spans 17 residues. From germline, CDR1 is LGHNA and CDR2 YSLEER. V lost 0 bases, J lost 3 bases, and 8 bases stayed unmatched. In nucleotides, the CDR3 is TGCGCCAGCAGCCAAGAATATAGCGGGGGGACCTTCTACGAGCAGTACTTC. Translation gives CASSQEYSGGTFYEQYF.

This chain uses TRBV9 with TRBJ2-5; D unresolved. The germline V gene encodes CDR1 SGDLS and CDR2 YYNGEE. V lost 4 bases to trimming and J lost 1 base, with 14 bases between them. The CDR3 has 15 residues. In DNA, the CDR3 is TGTGCCAGCAGCCCAAGCAGGCACGCCCAAGAGACCCAGTACTTC. Its translation is CASSPSRHAQETQYF.

The rearrangement uses TRBV11-2 and TRBJ2-3; no definite D call. V dropped 1 base and J dropped 8 bases, with 10 bases sitting between them. The CDR3 covers 13 residues. Germline CDR1 SGHAT, CDR2 FQNNGV. CDR3 amino acids: CASSLVRLGTQYF. The CDR3 nucleotides are TGTGCCAGCAGCTTAGTACGTCTAGGTACGCAGTATTTT.

The CDR3 DNA reads as TGTGCCAGCAGCTTGCCGGGGGACTATGGCTACACCTTC. Its translation: CASSLPGDYGYTF. The rearrangement joins TRBV5-8 to TRBJ1-2, with D perhaps matching TRBD1 (5 bases). V was clipped by 1 base and J by 3 bases, with 7 bases between them. CDR3 length: 13 residues. Germline V gene data show CDR1 as SGHTS and CDR2 as YDEGEE.

The chain employs TRBV14 and TRBJ2-3; D gene uncertain. V dropped 4 bases and J dropped 5 bases, with 10 bases sitting between them. This CDR3 has 13 amino acids. Germline V gene sequence: CDR1 SGHDN, CDR2 FVKESK. The DNA of the CDR3 is TGTGCCAGCAGCCCATTCAGTCGAGATACGCAGTATTTT. Amino acids: CASSPFSRDTQYF.

V usage is TRBV18 and J usage is TRBJ1-1, with D maybe TRBD1 (5 bases). CDR3 length: 16 residues. The germline CDR1 and CDR2 sequences are KGHSH and LQKENI. V lost 2 bases and J 0 bases, leaving 13 bases between the germline ends. In nucleotides, the CDR3 is TGTGCCAGCTCACCAAATGGGGCTGGACTGAACACTGAAGCTTTCTTT. Translated, it gives CASSPNGAGLNTEAFF.

Only one count was recorded for this clone. The chain employs TRBV27 and TRBJ2-4; TRBD2 matches 7 bases. Germline assignment: CDR1 MNHEY and CDR2 SMNVEV (reference sequence). Trimming removed 1 base from V and 5 bases from J; junction bases left unmatched: 2. This CDR3 has 14 residues. The DNA of the CDR3 is TGTGCCAGCAGTTTATTGGGGGGGGAAAACATTCAGTACTTC. It encodes CASSLLGGENIQYF.

The table lists this clone with a few counts. V and J are TRBV5-1 and TRBJ1-3; 7 positions agree with TRBD1. The trim removed 0 bases at V and 0 bases at J, leaving 6 bases unmatched. CDR1 SGHRS and CDR2 YFSETQ come from the germline V gene. The CDR3 consists of 17 residues. CDR3 sequence (DNA): TGCGCCAGCAGCTTGGGCACAGGGGCCTCCTCTGGAAACACCATATATTTT. Translated, it gives CASSLGTGASSGNTIYF.

The chain joins TRBV7-9 to TRBJ2-1, with 10 bases identical to TRBD1. V was clipped by 5 bases and J by 6 bases; unmatched bases: 7. CDR1 SEHNR and CDR2 FQNEAQ come from the germline V gene (reference sequence). The CDR3 is 15 amino acids. The CDR3, as DNA: TGTGCCAGCAGCCCCGGGACAGGGGACTTCAATGAGCAGTTCTTC. Translating gives CASSPGTGDFNEQFF.

The gene calls are TRBV10-3 and TRBJ1-1, with 9 bases fitting TRBD1. This CDR3 is built from 14 residues. V dropped 4 bases and J dropped 5; count of bases not matched to a gene: 5. Germline V gene data show CDR1 as ENHRY and CDR2 as SYGVKD. The CDR3 DNA sequence: TGTGCCATCAGTGCGTGGACAGGGGAAACTGAAGCTTTCTTT. Translating gives CAISAWTGETEAFF.

V is TRBV4-2 and J is TRBJ2-3; TRBD2 matches at 14 bases. The CDR3 runs 19 residues. From germline, CDR1 is LGHNA and CDR2 YNFKEQ. With 4 bases clipped from V and 0 bases from J, the junction kept 9 bases outside the gene matches. CDR3 sequence reads: CASSPQTSGGDTSTDTQYF. DNA of the CDR3: TGTGCCAGCAGCCCCCAGACTAGCGGGGGGGATACTAGCACAGATACGCAGTATTTT.

The chain recombines TRBV7-2 with TRBJ2-4, with 15 bases fitting TRBD2. Germline V gene lookup returns CDR1 SGHTA and CDR2 FQGNSA. V lost 5 bases, J lost 0 bases, and 5 bases stayed unmatched. The CDR3 is 18 amino acids. CDR3 loop: CASSRTSGGAPAKNIQYF. The CDR3 DNA sequence: TGTGCCAGCAGCAGGACTAGCGGGGGGGCCCCAGCCAAAAACATTCAGTACTTC.

The chain is built from TRBV7-9 and TRBJ2-4, with D possibly TRBD2 on 6 matching bases. Trimming took off 5 bases at V and 8 bases at J, with 16 bases between the two ends. In germline, CDR1 is SEHNR, CDR2 FQNEAQ (reference sequence). The CDR3 is 14 amino acids. The CDR3 reads CASSPGREEDIQYF. DNA of the CDR3: TGTGCCAGCAGCCCAGGTAGGGAGGAGGACATTCAGTACTTC.

The rearrangement uses TRBV6-5 and TRBJ1-4; 11 nucleotides match TRBD1. With 8 bases clipped from V and 8 bases from J, the junction kept 7 bases outside the gene matches. The V gene's germline CDR1 is MNHEY and CDR2 SVGAGI. CDR3 length equals 14 residues. DNA for the CDR3: TGTGCCAGCCGCGCCTGGGACAGGGGGGAAAAACTGTTTTTT. It codes for CASRAWDRGEKLFF.

This clone was counted between two and nine times. The chain joins TRBV19 to TRBJ1-4, with 11 bases fitting TRBD1. The germline CDR1 and CDR2 sequences are LNHDA and SQIVND (reference sequence). J lost 8 bases, V lost 7 bases, and 15 bases had no gene match. The CDR3 consists of 17 residues. CDR3 bases: TGTGCCAGTATGGTGGGACAGGGGGTGCTATCTACCGAAAAACTGTTTTTT. It encodes CASMVGQGVLSTEKLFF.

The J gene is TRBJ1-1, the V gene TRBV19, with TRBD1 matching over 9 bases. The CDR3 is 14 amino acids. CDR1 and CDR2 from the germline V gene are LNHDA and SQIVND (reference sequence). V was clipped by 9 bases and J by 1 base; unmatched bases: 6. The chain's CDR3 is CASTQGAANTEAFF. CDR3 DNA: TGTGCCAGCACACAGGGGGCCGCGAACACTGAAGCTTTCTTT.